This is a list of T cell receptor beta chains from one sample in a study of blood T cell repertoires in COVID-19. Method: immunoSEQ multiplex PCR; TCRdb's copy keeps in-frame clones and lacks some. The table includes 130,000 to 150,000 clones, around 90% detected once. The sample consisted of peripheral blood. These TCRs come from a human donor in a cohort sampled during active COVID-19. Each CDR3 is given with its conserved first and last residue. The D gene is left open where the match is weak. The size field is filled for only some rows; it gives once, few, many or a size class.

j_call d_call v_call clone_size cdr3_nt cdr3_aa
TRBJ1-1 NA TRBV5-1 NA TGCGCCAGCAGCTTGGGTGAGCTGAACACTGAAGCTTTCTTT CASSLGELNTEAFF
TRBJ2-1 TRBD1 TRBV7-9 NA TGTGCCAGCAGCTTAGCCCCGGGACAGGGGAGAAGGAATGAGCAGTTCTTC CASSLAPGQGRRNEQFF
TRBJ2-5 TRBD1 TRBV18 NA TGTGCCAGCTCACCTTTTGCCGGGACAGGGTGGGAGACCCAGTACTTC CASSPFAGTGWETQYF
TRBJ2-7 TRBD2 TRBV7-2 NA TGTGCCAGCAGCTTATTTACGGGGGGGCTCGTCGAGCAGTACTTC CASSLFTGGLVEQYF
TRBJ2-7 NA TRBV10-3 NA TGTGCCATCAGTGACCTAGCCCTTACCTACGAGCAGTACTTC CAISDLALTYEQYF
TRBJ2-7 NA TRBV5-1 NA TGCGCCAGCAGCGGACTAAGCTCCTACGAGCAGTACTTC CASSGLSSYEQYF
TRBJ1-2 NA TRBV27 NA TGTGCCAGCAGGGTCGGCTGGCAGGGCTCAAGTGGCTACACCTTC CASRVGWQGSSGYTF
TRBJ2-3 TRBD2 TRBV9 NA TGTGCCAGCAGCGTAACGGGAGGGGGGGCTTTCACAGATACGCAGTATTTT CASSVTGGGAFTDTQYF
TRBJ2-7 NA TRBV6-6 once TGTGCCAGCAGTACCCCCGGACAATACGAGCAGTACTTC CASSTPGQYEQYF
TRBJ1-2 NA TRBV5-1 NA TGCGCCAGCAGCTCCGACATCAATAACTATGGCTACACCTTC CASSSDINNYGYTF
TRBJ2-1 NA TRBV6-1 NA TGTGCCAGCAGTGAAGGAACAGTCTCCTACAATGAGCAGTTCTTC CASSEGTVSYNEQFF
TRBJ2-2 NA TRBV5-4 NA TGTGCCAGCAGCTCACCAGGGGTGGGCGGGGAGCTGTTTTTT CASSSPGVGGELFF
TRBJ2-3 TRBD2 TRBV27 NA TGTGCCAGCAGTTTAGGACTAGCGGGGGGCCCAGATACGCAGTATTTT CASSLGLAGGPDTQYF
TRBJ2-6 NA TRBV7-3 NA TGTGCCAGCAGCTTAACTCACAGGGATCGAAGCTCTGGGGCCAACGTCCTGACTTTC CASSLTHRDRSSGANVLTF
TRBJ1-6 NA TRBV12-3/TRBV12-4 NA TGTGCCAGCAGTTCCCCTTATTCACCCCTCCACTTT CASSSPYSPLHF